Sequencing of this T cell receptor (beta chain) was carried out in a study of blood T cells in healthy people across ages. J lost 3 bases, V lost 2 bases, and 4 bases had no gene match. This CDR3 has 15 residues. Germline V gene sequence: CDR1 SGHRS, CDR2 YFSETQ. General study points: TCR beta diversity correlated strongly with naive T cell percentage.

A second roughly 6 to 11 cycle PCR used barcoded and J-beta primers. Every molecule of cDNA carried a tag from a template-switch adaptor with 12 random nucleotides. One entry per CDR3 protein results from TCRdb running MiXCR on the 5' RACE reads. Here the sample spans about 780,000 distinct CDR3 sequences, about half being singletons. Points on this clonotype: Its antigen is currently unknown.

This clonotype was sampled from a man aged 80 or over in good health. Material: blood. The chain employs TRBV5-1 and TRBJ2-3; TRBD1 agrees at 9 bases. In nucleotides, the CDR3 is TGCGCCAGCAGCTTCGCACAGGGGGCTACAGATACGCAGTATTTT. This gives the protein CASSFAQGATDTQYF.